This TCR beta chain was sequenced during a study of vaccination and CD4 T cells after COVID-19. Comment on this clonotype: Its specificity is not known.

Germline V CDR1 and CDR2: LGHNA, YSLEER. This CDR3 is built from 20 residues. Losses at the gene ends were 2 bases for V and 6 bases for J; bases not matched to a gene: 17. Treatment described: 10-day PBMC culture with coronavirus spike peptide pools or control peptides (ViraFEST assay). T cells were expanded with peptide pools, and expanded clonotypes were identified by TCR sequencing. Overall study findings and caveats: In median terms, SARS-CoV-2-reactive clonotypes went from roughly 21 to 40, a nonsignificant rise.

The Oncomine TCR Beta short-read assay was applied to DNA of cultured CD4+ T cells. TCRdb ran MiXCR on the PCR reads and lists one entry per CDR3 protein. This table has 13,000 or so distinct CDR3 sequences, 27% appearing once. The sample consisted of CD4+ T cells from blood, cultured in vitro. This TCR came from a human donor who had recovered from COVID-19. This chain connects TRBV4-3 to TRBJ2-3, with 13 nucleotides matching TRBD2. CDR3 nucleotide sequence: TGCGCCAGCAGCCAATATGTCGATGGACTAGCGGGAGCACCCCCTGATACGCAGTATTTT. Translating it yields CASSQYVDGLAGAPPDTQYF.